This T cell receptor (beta chain) was found in a study of blood T cell repertoires in COVID-19. Whole-study context: T cells, B-cell-depleted T cells, or PBMCs supplied cDNA or gDNA.

Methods used by the authors: Cell counts per sample came from amplifying reference gene primers. Using immunoSEQ multiplex PCR, the repertoire was profiled, and TCRdb retains in-frame clones only, with some absent. Clone size and V and J calls were adopted from that table, with D and trimming inferred from the DNA. Of roughly 80,000 clones in the sample, roughly nine tenths were seen once. Germline loops: CDR1 MNHEY, CDR2 SVGEGT. The CDR3 consists of 14 residues. Trimming removed 4 bases from V and 5 bases from J; junction bases left unmatched: 8. The material sequenced was peripheral blood. The source of this sequence is a middle-aged man with COVID-19, enrolled during active disease. The chain is built from TRBV6-2 or TRBV6-3 and TRBJ2-7; 7 nucleotides match TRBD1. The DNA for the CDR3 is TGTGCCAGCAGTTGGAATACAGGGGTCCACGAGCAGTACTTC. Translation: CASSWNTGVHEQYF.